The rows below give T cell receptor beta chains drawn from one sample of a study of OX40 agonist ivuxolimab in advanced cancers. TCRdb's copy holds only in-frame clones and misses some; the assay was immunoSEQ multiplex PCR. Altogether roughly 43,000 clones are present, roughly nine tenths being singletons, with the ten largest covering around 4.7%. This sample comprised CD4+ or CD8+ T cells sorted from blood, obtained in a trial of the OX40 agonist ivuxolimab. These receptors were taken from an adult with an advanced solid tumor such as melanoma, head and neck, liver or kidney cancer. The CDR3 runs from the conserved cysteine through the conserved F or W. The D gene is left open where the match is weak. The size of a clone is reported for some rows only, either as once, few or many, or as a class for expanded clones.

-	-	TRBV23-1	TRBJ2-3	CASTPIQGSTDTQYF	TGCGCCAGCACCCCAATCCAGGGAAGCACAGATACGCAGTATTTT
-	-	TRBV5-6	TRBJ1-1	CASSIGRTEAFF	TGTGCCAGCAGCATAGGGCGGACTGAAGCTTTCTTT
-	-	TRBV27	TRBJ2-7	CASRPGTGEQYF	TGTGCCAGCAGGCCCGGGACGGGTGAGCAGTACTTC
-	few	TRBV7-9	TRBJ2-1	CASSPPLGYNEQFF	TGTGCCAGCAGCCCCCCACTGGGGTACAATGAGCAGTTCTTC
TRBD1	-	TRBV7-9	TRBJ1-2	CASSLGQGDYGYTF	TGTGCCAGCAGCTTGGGACAGGGGGACTATGGCTACACCTTC
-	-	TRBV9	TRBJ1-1	CASSVGTIGTEAFF	TGTGCCAGCAGCGTGGGGACGATCGGGACTGAAGCTTTCTTT
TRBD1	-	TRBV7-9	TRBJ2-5	CASSQAGQGWQETQYF	TGTGCCAGCAGCCAAGCCGGACAGGGCTGGCAAGAGACCCAGTACTTC
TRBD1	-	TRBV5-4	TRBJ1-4	CASSLADRGVEKLFF	TGTGCCAGCAGCTTGGCTGACAGGGGTGTTGAAAAACTGTTTTTT
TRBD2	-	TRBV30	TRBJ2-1	CAWDWASGRGNEQFF	TGTGCCTGGGATTGGGCTAGCGGGAGAGGTAATGAGCAGTTCTTC
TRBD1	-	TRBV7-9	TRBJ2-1	CASSLVGQGAGEQFF	TGTGCCAGCAGCTTAGTTGGACAGGGGGCCGGGGAGCAGTTCTTC
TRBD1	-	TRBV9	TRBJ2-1	CASSVGGRGPYNEQFF	TGTGCCAGCAGCGTAGGGGGCAGGGGGCCGTACAATGAGCAGTTCTTC
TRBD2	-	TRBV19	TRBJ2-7	CASIMGGSPYEQYF	TGTGCCAGTATCATGGGGGGGTCCCCCTACGAGCAGTACTTC
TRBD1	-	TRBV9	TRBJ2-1	CASSERTGIYNEQFF	TGTGCCAGCAGCGAGAGGACAGGAATTTACAATGAGCAGTTCTTC
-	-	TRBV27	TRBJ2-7	CASPAGGEQYF	TGTGCCAGCCCCGCCGGTGGTGAGCAGTACTTC
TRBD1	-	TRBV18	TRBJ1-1	CASQGTLGGLNTEAFF	TGTGCCAGTCAGGGCACCTTAGGGGGCCTGAACACTGAAGCTTTCTTT
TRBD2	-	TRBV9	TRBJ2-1	CASGTSSYNEQFF	TGTGCCAGCGGGACTAGCTCCTACAATGAGCAGTTCTTC
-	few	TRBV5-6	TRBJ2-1	CASSLEGGGHEQFF	TGTGCCAGCAGCTTGGAAGGGGGTGGTCATGAGCAGTTCTTC
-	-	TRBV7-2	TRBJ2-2	CASSLGVRRTFNTGELFF	TGTGCCAGCAGCTTAGGTGTGAGGCGGACTTTCAACACCGGGGAGCTGTTTTTT
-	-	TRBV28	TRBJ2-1	CASRALNEQFF	TGTGCCAGCAGAGCGTTGAATGAGCAGTTCTTC
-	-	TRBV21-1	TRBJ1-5	CASSKPWTECSNQPQHF	TGTGCCAGCAGCAAACCCTGGACAGAGTGTAGCAATCAGCCCCAGCATTTT
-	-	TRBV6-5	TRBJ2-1	CASSYSGSNEQFF	TGTGCCAGCAGTTACTCGGGGAGCAATGAGCAGTTCTTC
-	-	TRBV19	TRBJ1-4	CASLGRVNEKLFF	TGTGCCAGTCTGGGGAGAGTTAATGAAAAACTGTTTTTT
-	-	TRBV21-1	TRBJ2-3	CASSKARLTDTQYF	TGTGCCAGCAGCAAAGCGAGGCTGACAGATACGCAGTATTTT
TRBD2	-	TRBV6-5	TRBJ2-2	CASTFRGGEELFF	TGTGCCAGCACCTTCCGGGGGGGAGAGGAGCTGTTTTTT
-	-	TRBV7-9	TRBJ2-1	CASSPEGGRNEQFF	TGTGCCAGCAGCCCGGAGGGGGGACGGAATGAGCAGTTCTTC
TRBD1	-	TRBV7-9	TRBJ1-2	CASRTGYYGYTF	TGTGCCAGCAGGACAGGGTACTATGGCTACACCTTC
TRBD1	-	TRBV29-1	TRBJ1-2	CSVEGTGGVYPGYTF	TGCAGCGTTGAAGGGACAGGGGGCGTCTATCCTGGCTACACCTTC
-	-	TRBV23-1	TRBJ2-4	CASSHPRDTQNIQYF	TGCGCCAGCAGTCATCCCCGGGACACTCAAAACATTCAGTACTTC
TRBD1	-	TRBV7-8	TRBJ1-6	CASSLGKVRDSSYNSPLHF	TGTGCCAGCAGCTTAGGGAAGGTGAGGGACAGCTCCTATAATTCACCCCTCCACTTT
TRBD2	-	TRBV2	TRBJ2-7	CASSEGLAGEYEQYF	TGTGCCAGCAGTGAAGGGCTAGCGGGAGAGTACGAGCAGTACTTC
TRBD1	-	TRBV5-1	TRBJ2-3	CASSLADRATDTQYF	TGCGCCAGCAGCTTGGCGGACAGGGCCACAGATACGCAGTATTTT
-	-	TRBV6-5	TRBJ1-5	CASSPGSNQPQHF	TGTGCCAGCAGTCCGGGTAGCAATCAGCCCCAGCATTTT
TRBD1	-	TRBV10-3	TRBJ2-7	CATLTGTGGYEQYF	TGTGCCACCTTGACCGGGACAGGGGGATACGAGCAGTACTTC
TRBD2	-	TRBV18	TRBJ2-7	CASSARTSGSSYEQYF	TGTGCCAGCTCGGCTCGGACTAGCGGGAGCTCCTACGAGCAGTACTTC
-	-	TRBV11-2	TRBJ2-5	CASSTGPSRQETQYF	TGTGCCAGCAGCACGGGCCCTTCTAGGCAAGAGACCCAGTACTTC
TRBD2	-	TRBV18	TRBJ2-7	CASSPPGLAGSYEQYF	TGTGCCAGCTCACCACCGGGACTAGCGGGATCCTACGAGCAGTACTTC
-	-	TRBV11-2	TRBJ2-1	CASSLVSGSSPPYNEQFF	TGTGCCAGCAGCTTAGTGAGTGGGAGTAGCCCTCCCTACAATGAGCAGTTCTTC
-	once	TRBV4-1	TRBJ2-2	CASSQDFGRQTGELFF	TGCGCCAGCAGCCAAGATTTTGGGAGACAAACCGGGGAGCTGTTTTTT
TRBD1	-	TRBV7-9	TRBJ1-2	CASSLGGTPTGDYGYTF	TGTGCCAGCAGCTTAGGGGGGACCCCGACAGGGGACTATGGCTACACCTTC
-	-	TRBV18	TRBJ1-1	CASSLPNTEAFF	TGTGCCAGCTCACTTCCGAACACTGAAGCTTTCTTT
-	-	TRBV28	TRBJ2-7	CASSLGGSYEQYF	TGTGCCAGCAGTTTGGGGGGCTCCTACGAGCAGTACTTC
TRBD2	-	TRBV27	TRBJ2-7	CASSLVASGYEQYF	TGTGCCAGCAGTTTAGTGGCTAGCGGGTACGAGCAGTACTTC